These T cell receptor beta chains were read from a single sample in a study of radiotherapy plus CTLA-4 blockade in lung cancer. The assay was immunoSEQ multiplex PCR, and TCRdb's table has in-frame clones only and misses some. The table has some 90,000 clones, over 80% seen once. This sample comprised peripheral blood, obtained from a patient treated with radiotherapy plus ipilimumab. These TCRs come from a human donor with non-small cell lung cancer who had stable disease on radiotherapy plus ipilimumab. CDR3s leave out the opening cysteine and the closing phenylalanine or tryptophan. Size values are once, few and many counts, or a class for expanded clones, and some rows have none.

size | V | CDR3
- | TRBV6-5 | ASSGTANEKLF
- | TRBV5-1 | ASSAGSYEQY
once | TRBV7-9 | ASSSLQGKNTDTQY
- | TRBV7-9 | ASSLELVEQY
- | TRBV19 | ASSETSGGPYEQY
- | TRBV7-3 | ASRLAGDSNTGELF
- | TRBV10-1 | ASSESIGPGNTIY
many | TRBV10-3 | AIGQGDLNIQY
- | TRBV5-1 | ASSFWTADPSPLH
- | TRBV28 | ASSLGPLEQY
- | TRBV6-6 | ASSPTYRENTEAF